This TCR beta chain was documented in a study of spatial heterogeneity in lung cancer. Study summary: Where they were available, follow-up PBMC samples were sequenced, at a median of about 2 years after resection.

Indicated time point: blood at routine non-recurrence follow-up after resection. From tumor, nontumor lung or frozen PBMC, whole RNA was taken unsorted for sequencing. The CDR3 runs 14 residues. Per the germline V gene, CDR1 is KGHSH and CDR2 is LQKENI. V was clipped by 4 bases and J by 0 bases, with 10 bases between them. TCRdb reprocessed the 5' RACE reads via MiXCR and lists one record per CDR3 protein. The repertoire includes 110,000 or so distinct CDR3 sequences, 10% to 12% of them detected once, and around 24% sits in the top ten. The chain has TRBV18 and TRBJ2-7; D gene uncertain. The source was PBMCs, collected at follow-up. The sequence was collected from a female donor with early-stage non-small cell lung cancer. DNA of the CDR3: TGTGCCAGCTCACTAAGCTTTAGCTCCTACGAGCAGTACTTC. Translated: CASSLSFSSYEQYF.